The T cell receptor (beta chain) described here comes from a study of early T cells in non-severe SARS-CoV-2 infection. CDR1 is LGHDT and CDR2 is YNNKEL in the germline V gene (reference sequence). CDR3 length: 17 amino acids. V lost 6 bases and J lost 5; bases outside the gene matches: 9. This clonotype was seen many times. One entry per CDR3 protein results from TCRdb running MiXCR on the 5' RACE reads. The sample contains more than 55,000 distinct CDR3 sequences, about an eighth of which appear only once. Sequenced: whole blood. This sequence was found in an adult who was a healthcare worker with PCR-confirmed SARS-CoV-2 infection or an uninfected control (not recorded which). J is TRBJ2-5 and V is TRBV3-1, with 16 nucleotides matching TRBD2. The CDR3 loop reads CASRITGTSGGVETQYF. DNA of the CDR3: TGTGCCAGCAGGATAACCGGGACTAGCGGGGGGGTGGAGACCCAGTACTTC.